The rows below give T cell receptor beta chains drawn from one sample of a study of T cell responses to AZD1222 COVID-19 vaccine. This table comes from immunoSEQ multiplex PCR, and its TCRdb copy is limited to in-frame clones, with some not included. The sample includes roughly 160,000 clones, 75% to 90% of them seen just once. Sequenced here: peripheral blood, sampled on day 0 of AZD1222 vaccination. The receptors originated from an adult in good health. The CDR3 runs from the conserved cysteine through the conserved F or W.

TRBV6-2/TRBV6-3	TRBJ2-7	CASSYSRRVAYF
TRBV2	TRBJ1-2	CASSGNGQGPTNYGYTF
TRBV5-6	TRBJ1-5	CASSLLRQPNQPQHF
TRBV19	TRBJ2-1	CASSAEWNEQFF
TRBV6-1	TRBJ1-1	CASSESWPGLNTEAFF
TRBV27	TRBJ2-1	CASSFLGTSGGWFNEQFF
TRBV4-3	TRBJ1-6	CASSSRDRGYNSPLHF
TRBV25-1	TRBJ1-1	CASWGPMNTEAFF
TRBV4-1	TRBJ2-7	CASSLIPQSEQYF
TRBV28	TRBJ1-4	CASSLEGSTNEKLFF
TRBV15	TRBJ1-5	CATSRENSGYQPQHF
TRBV4-1	TRBJ1-2	CASSQVLQGARNYGYTF
TRBV5-1	TRBJ2-1	CASSLETPYNEQFF
TRBV11-3	TRBJ1-1	CASSDGLNTEAFF
TRBV5-4	TRBJ1-6	CASSFRDRGNSPLHF
TRBV7-3	TRBJ1-4	CASSNRGGEKLFF
TRBV11-2	TRBJ1-1	CASSLDFGGNTEAFF
TRBV27	TRBJ1-2	CASSFGETYGYTF
TRBV6-6	TRBJ2-4	CASSYSSGGAVQYF
TRBV6-2/TRBV6-3	TRBJ2-7	CASSLTSGGSYEQYF
TRBV11-3	TRBJ2-3	CASSPGTGRTNTQYF
TRBV2	TRBJ2-7	CASSEISEQYF
TRBV6-5	TRBJ2-7	CASSYSAGNPSYEQYF
TRBV3-1/TRBV3-2	TRBJ1-2	CASSQGVGTYGYTF
TRBV27	TRBJ2-7	CASSLSTGGAGYYEQYF
TRBV7-6	TRBJ2-5	CASSLGAGGQETQYF
TRBV28	TRBJ1-2	CASSQLPDRYGYTF
TRBV10-3	TRBJ1-1	CAISSGQGNTEAFF
TRBV3-1/TRBV3-2	TRBJ2-2	CASGRVGTGELFF
TRBV4-1	TRBJ1-2	CASGTSPGAAGYGYTF
TRBV3-1/TRBV3-2	TRBJ2-7	CASSQGHDGTGVYEQYF
TRBV5-1	TRBJ2-3	CASSALGLAGLADTQYF
TRBV15	TRBJ1-1	CATWGPNTEAFF
TRBV6-1	TRBJ1-5	CASSEARGIKPQHF
TRBV29-1	TRBJ1-2	CSGADLYGYTF